A selection of T cell receptor beta chains follows, all from one sample in a study of identical twins. Each CDR3 protein is one row after TCRdb ran MiXCR on the 5' RACE reads. Here the sample spans roughly 1.6 million distinct CDR3 sequences, around 33% being singletons. Material for sequencing was cord blood. These receptors all come from a newborn girl in good health. Each CDR3 is given with its conserved first and last residue.

>14|TRBV7-2|TRBJ2-4
CASSLGGVSNIQYF
>13|TRBV20-1|TRBJ2-5
CSALQGWGETQYF
>15|TRBV7-2|TRBJ2-3
CASSLFWQTTDTQYF
>15|TRBV6-1|TRBJ2-3
CASGLTSGGTDTQYF
>14|TRBV10-3|TRBJ1-6
CAISEGAYNSPLHF
>13|TRBV4-1|TRBJ2-1
CASRAVGSNEQFF
>14|TRBV4-1|TRBJ1-2
CASSQVLEGYGYTF
>16|TRBV4-2|TRBJ1-1
CASSQDRGQINTEAFF
>17|TRBV10-3|TRBJ2-1
CATLRTSGGSSYNEQFF
>17|TRBV24-1|TRBJ1-2
CATSDSLNREGDYGYTF
>15|TRBV28|TRBJ2-3
CASREALSSTDTQYF
>15|TRBV27|TRBJ1-5
CASSFARGCNQPQHF
>18|TRBV12-3/TRBV12-4|TRBJ2-1
CASSLGVAGPSSYNEQFF
>13|TRBV20-1|TRBJ2-3
CSALGGVTDTQYF
>13|TRBV27|TRBJ1-1
CASSYDRFTEAFF
>14|TRBV6-1|TRBJ2-5
CASSEGAGQEAQYF
>15|TRBV28|TRBJ2-7
CASSFSGRVTYEQYF
>16|TRBV4-2|TRBJ1-6
CASSQDRGTYNSPLHF